These 32 T cell receptor beta chains originate from one sample sequenced in a study of T-cell memory formation after mild COVID-19. TCRdb analysed the 5' RACE reads with MiXCR anew, one entry per CDR3 protein. This repertoire shows 540,000 or so distinct CDR3 sequences, about a fifth found once; its top ten account for approximately 13%. Sequencing was performed on PBMCs or a T cell subset sorted from them (not recorded which). The receptors were gathered from an adult woman who had mild COVID-19 (a few samples of this study predate the infection). Cell type and time point are not known.

The V and J genes are TRBV5-1 and TRBJ1-6; D uncertain. Trimming removed 0 bases at V and 2 bases at J, with 9 bases between. The germline gives CDR1 SGHRS, CDR2 YFSETQ. This CDR3 is 16 amino acids long. The CDR3 region has the DNA TGCGCCAGCAGCTTGGGGGGAACGGCCTATAATTCACCCCTCCACTTT. The encoded protein is CASSLGGTAYNSPLHF.

In its sample, this clonotype was seen a few times. This chain joins TRBV5-1 and TRBJ1-4, with TRBD1 as a possible D gene (6 bases). Trimming removed 1 base from V and 4 bases from J, with 23 bases in between. CDR3 size: 19 residues. CDR1 is SGHRS and CDR2 is YFSETQ in the germline V gene. CDR3 protein: CASSLLGALGRQDNEKLFF. CDR3 nucleotides: TGCGCCAGCAGCTTGTTGGGGGCCCTTGGGCGGCAGGATAATGAAAAACTGTTTTTT.

The V call is TRBV5-4, the J call TRBJ1-3, with unresolved D. The V end was cut by 7 bases, the J end by 0 bases, with 8 bases between. Germline V gene sequence: CDR1 SGHNT, CDR2 YYREEE (reference sequence). The CDR3 spans 13 residues. CDR3 residues: CASGRSSGNTIYF. CDR3 coding DNA: TGTGCCAGCGGGCGGAGCTCTGGAAACACCATATATTTT.

This clonotype appeared many times. The V and J genes are TRBV7-9 and TRBJ2-2; unclear D gene. Germline CDR1 is SEHNR and CDR2 is FQNEAQ (reference sequence). The CDR3 has 13 amino acids. V lost 1 base and J lost 6, with 6 bases in between. CDR3 in DNA: TGTGCCAGCAGCTTAGTAGTCTCCGGGGAGCTGTTTTTT. Protein: CASSLVVSGELFF. The variable domain in full, completed from reference TRBV7-9 and TRBJ2-2, reads DTGVSQNPRHKITKRGQNVTFRCDPISEHNRLYWYRQTLGQGPEFLTYFQNEAQLEKSRLLSDRFSAERPKGSFSTLEIQRTEQGDSAMYLCASSLVVSGELFFGEGSRLTVL.

The J gene is TRBJ2-5, the V gene TRBV27; a weak D match, TRBD1 (8 bases). This CDR3 region has 17 residues. Between the trimmed V and J ends, which lost 2 bases and 4 bases, there was a span of 20 bases. Germline V CDR1 and CDR2: MNHEY, SMNVEV (reference sequence). CDR3 nucleotide sequence: TGTGCCAGCAGTTTAGCCCGGACAGGGAGGGCAACAGAGACCCAGTACTTC. Protein: CASSLARTGRATETQYF.

The gene calls are TRBV6-6 and TRBJ1-1; 11 bases align to TRBD1. The CDR3 is 19 amino acids. The junction had 9 bases not matched to a gene; V was cut back by 0 bases and J by 0 bases. Germline CDR1 is MNHNY and CDR2 is SVGAGI (reference sequence). CDR3: CASSYSPLRDRGVNTEAFF. CDR3 DNA sequence: TGTGCCAGCAGTTACTCCCCTCTCCGGGACAGGGGGGTGAACACTGAAGCTTTCTTT.

The rearrangement links TRBV2 to TRBJ2-2, with 9 bases aligning to TRBD1. From germline, CDR1 is SNHLY and CDR2 FYNNEI. Trimming at V came to 7 bases and at J to 4 bases, leaving 4 bases not matched to a gene. CDR3 size: 14 residues. CDR3 DNA sequence: TGTGCCAGCACGGGACAGGGAACCACCGGGGAGCTGTTTTTT. Translated: CASTGQGTTGELFF.

There are a few counts of this clonotype. CDR3 coding DNA: TGTGCCATCAGTGACCAACAGTACGAGCAGTACTTC. The encoded protein is CAISDQQYEQYF. V usage is TRBV10-3 and J usage is TRBJ2-7; no clear D gene. From germline, CDR1 is ENHRY and CDR2 SYGVKD. The V end lost 3 bases, the J end lost 4 bases, and 7 bases lay between the germline ends. The CDR3 is 12 amino acids.

This sequence joins TRBV7-3 and TRBJ2-7; 16 nucleotides align to TRBD2. V gave up 6 bases and J gave up 0 bases; unmatched junction bases: 8. The CDR3 totals 18 residues. The germline V gene has CDR1 SGHTA and CDR2 FQGTGA. Here the CDR3 reads CASRTGTSGRGSSYEQYF. DNA for the CDR3: TGTGCCAGCAGGACCGGGACTAGCGGGAGGGGCAGCTCCTACGAGCAGTACTTC. Variable domain in full (rest from reference TRBV7-3 and TRBJ2-7): GAGVSQTPSNKVTEKGKYVELRCDPISGHTALYWYRQSLGQGPEFLIYFQGTGAADDSGLPNDRFFAVRPEGSVSTLKIQRTERGDSAVYLCASRTGTSGRGSSYEQYFGPGTRLTVT.

This clonotype was seen more than once but under ten times. CDR3 region: CASSQYGGQGNTEAFF. The DNA of the CDR3 is TGTGCCAGCAGCCAGTACGGGGGACAGGGAAACACTGAAGCTTTCTTT. The chain uses TRBV4-2 and TRBJ1-1; 9 bases align to TRBD1. From germline, CDR1 is LGHNA and CDR2 YNFKEQ. Germline trimming cut 3 bases from V and 2 bases from J; bases unmatched to any gene: 7. There are 16 residues in the CDR3.

The chain is built from TRBV12-5 and TRBJ1-5; 9 bases map to TRBD1. CDR3 length: 14 amino acids. Trimming at V came to 6 bases and at J to 8 bases, leaving 8 bases not matched to a gene. Germline lookup yields CDR1 LGHNT and CDR2 FRNRAP. The CDR3 DNA reads TGTGCTAGTGGCCCAACAGGGGGCAGCGAGCCCCAGCATTTT. Translation gives CASGPTGGSEPQHF.

The chain combines TRBV9 with TRBJ2-3, with D hard to call. V was cut by 0 bases and J by 2 bases, with 13 bases left in between. This CDR3 spans 16 amino acids. Per germline, CDR1 SGDLS and CDR2 YYNGEE. CDR3 sequence: CASSVEGVELTDTQYF. CDR3 bases: TGTGCCAGCAGCGTAGAAGGAGTGGAACTCACAGATACGCAGTATTTT.

The V call is TRBV7-2, the J call TRBJ1-5; 7 bases are shared with TRBD1. The V segment lost 5 bases and the J segment 0 bases; nucleotides outside the gene matches: 4. From germline, CDR1 is SGHTA and CDR2 FQGNSA. This CDR3 is built from 15 residues. The chain's CDR3 is CASSRTGYSNQPQHF. CDR3 DNA: TGTGCCAGCAGCCGGACAGGTTATAGCAATCAGCCCCAGCATTTT.

The chain combines TRBV14 with TRBJ1-6; possible D gene TRBD1, 5 bases. The germline V gene has CDR1 SGHDN and CDR2 FVKESK. The length of the CDR3 is 16 residues. V dropped 1 base and J dropped 7 bases, with 14 bases sitting between them. The CDR3 DNA follows: TGTGCCAGCAGCCAAGGGCTGGCAGGGCGGAATTCACCCCTCCACTTT. This gives the protein CASSQGLAGRNSPLHF.

This clonotype was picked up a small number of times. The CDR3 spells CASSFPPLPGQTSTDTQYF. The CDR3 DNA follows: TGTGCCAGCAGTTTCCCGCCTCTCCCGGGACAGACTTCCACAGATACGCAGTATTTT. This rearrangement joins TRBV6-2 or TRBV6-3 to TRBJ2-3, with TRBD1 matching 7 bases. The CDR3 is 19 residues long. CDR1 MNHEY and CDR2 SVGEGT come from the germline V gene. With 4 bases clipped from V and 2 bases from J, the junction kept 18 bases outside the gene matches.

The chain combines TRBV6-6 with TRBJ2-5; 8 positions match TRBD2. The germline gives CDR1 MNHNY, CDR2 SVGAGI (reference sequence). The ends lost 5 bases at V and 5 bases at J; junction bases unmatched: 10. The CDR3 sequence is 15 residues long. This chain's CDR3 is CASSTQAGARETQYF. The CDR3 nucleotides are TGTGCCAGCAGTACACAAGCGGGAGCGAGGGAGACCCAGTACTTC.

This clonotype was seen just once. The chain is built from TRBV5-4 and TRBJ1-3; possibly TRBD1 for D (5 bases). CDR1 SGHNT and CDR2 YYREEE come from the germline V gene (reference sequence). The V and J ends lost 2 bases and 7 bases respectively, with 16 bases between them. The CDR3 has 15 amino acids. CDR3 loop: CASSFGSGTGNTIYF. The CDR3 DNA sequence: TGTGCCAGCAGCTTTGGGTCAGGGACGGGGAACACCATATATTTT.

This chain joins TRBV14 and TRBJ1-4, with unresolved D. Trimming took off 11 bases at V and 4 bases at J, with 26 bases between the two ends. The V gene's germline CDR1 is SGHDN and CDR2 FVKESK. CDR3 length equals 17 residues. In DNA form, the CDR3 reads TGTGCCCCTTCAGCTGTGTGCTGTCTCGAACATAATGAAAAACTGTTTTTT. Protein: CAPSAVCCLEHNEKLFF.

The chain employs TRBV7-9 and TRBJ2-1; 7 bases map to TRBD2. After removal of 2 bases from V and 8 bases from J, the junction contained 12 bases not matched to a gene. The CDR3 covers 16 residues. Germline CDR1 is SEHNR and CDR2 is FQNEAQ (reference sequence). Here the CDR3 reads CASSLIGAGSVDEQFF. Written as DNA, the CDR3 is TGTGCCAGCAGCTTAATCGGAGCGGGATCAGTCGATGAGCAGTTCTTC. Combining the CDR3 with reference TRBV7-9 and TRBJ2-1 gives the whole variable domain DTGVSQNPRHKITKRGQNVTFRCDPISEHNRLYWYRQTLGQGPEFLTYFQNEAQLEKSRLLSDRFSAERPKGSFSTLEIQRTEQGDSAMYLCASSLIGAGSVDEQFFGPGTRLTVL.

This sequence joins TRBV12-3 or TRBV12-4 and TRBJ2-3; D might be TRBD1 (5 bases). The V and J ends lost 5 bases and 4 bases respectively, with 22 bases between them. This CDR3 has 17 amino acids. For the CDR3, the DNA is TGTGCCAGCAGTCCCATTGGAAGGGGCGAGGTTTCAGATACGCAGTATTTT. Translated: CASSPIGRGEVSDTQYF.

The chain recombines TRBV7-3 with TRBJ2-1, with 8 bases lining up with TRBD2. Germline trimming cut 5 bases from V and 6 bases from J; bases unmatched to any gene: 9. CDR3 length equals 15 residues. Germline CDR1 is SGHTA and CDR2 is FQGTGA. The CDR3 DNA reads as TGTGCCAGCAGCCCCGCCGCGGGACTAGGCAATGAGCAGTTCTTC. This translates into CASSPAAGLGNEQFF.

This rearrangement joins TRBV2 to TRBJ2-7, with D unresolved. Deletions cut 1 base from V and 3 bases from J, with 13 bases between. The CDR3 runs to 15 residues. Germline V lookup: CDR1 SNHLY, CDR2 FYNNEI. CDR3 in amino acids: CASSEGPLYFYEQYF. The CDR3 DNA reads as TGTGCCAGCAGTGAAGGCCCGCTCTACTTCTACGAGCAGTACTTC.

The J gene is TRBJ1-1, the V gene TRBV5-1; maybe TRBD1 (5 bases). The length of the CDR3 is 14 residues. Per germline, CDR1 SGHRS and CDR2 YFSETQ. Trimming removed 3 bases from V and 4 bases from J, with 13 bases in between. The CDR3 loop is CASSSSPGGTEAFF. CDR3 coding DNA: TGCGCCAGCAGCTCGAGTCCGGGGGGCACTGAAGCTTTCTTT.

This clonotype has only a few counts. V is TRBV7-9 and J is TRBJ2-1; 8 bases match TRBD2. This CDR3 spans 14 amino acids. Germline V gene sequence: CDR1 SEHNR, CDR2 FQNEAQ (reference sequence). Trimming removed 3 bases from V and 5 bases from J; junction bases left unmatched: 3. CDR3: CASSFGTSDNEQFF. The DNA of the CDR3 is TGTGCCAGCAGCTTCGGGACTAGTGACAATGAGCAGTTCTTC. The full variable domain, completed using reference TRBV7-9 and TRBJ2-1, is DTGVSQNPRHKITKRGQNVTFRCDPISEHNRLYWYRQTLGQGPEFLTYFQNEAQLEKSRLLSDRFSAERPKGSFSTLEIQRTEQGDSAMYLCASSFGTSDNEQFFGPGTRLTVL.

This clonotype was seen only a few times. The V and J genes are TRBV4-2 and TRBJ1-5, with a tentative D call TRBD1 (6 bases). The CDR3 extends over 15 amino acids. Germline assignment: CDR1 LGHNA and CDR2 YNFKEQ. V was cut by 2 bases and J by 11 bases, with 19 bases left in between. CDR3 residues: CASSQHENRESAQHF. The CDR3 DNA reads as TGTGCCAGCAGCCAACACGAGAACAGGGAGTCGGCCCAGCATTTT.

This clonotype was seen repeatedly, ten times or more. This chain connects TRBV5-5 to TRBJ2-1, with unresolved D. Germline V lookup: CDR1 SGHKS, CDR2 YYEKEE (reference sequence). V gave up 1 base and J gave up 15 bases, with 20 bases separating them. CDR3 length: 14 residues. This chain's CDR3 is CASSLTGPESPRFF. CDR3 nucleotide sequence: TGTGCCAGCAGCTTGACTGGACCTGAGAGCCCCCGGTTCTTC.

V and J are TRBV24-1 and TRBJ2-1; no definite D call. Germline loops: CDR1 KGHDR, CDR2 SFDVKD. V was trimmed by 4 bases and J by 7 bases, leaving 16 bases between them. The length of the CDR3 is 15 residues. CDR3 DNA: TGTGCCACCAGTGACCCCTCGGACGGTTCTAATGAGCAGTTCTTC. Its protein is CATSDPSDGSNEQFF.

The chain links TRBV6-5 to TRBJ1-5; 12 bases fit TRBD1. CDR3 length: 15 amino acids. Trimming cost V 6 bases and J 7 bases; bases outside gene matches: 7. Germline assignment: CDR1 MNHEY and CDR2 SVGAGI. The CDR3 DNA reads as TGTGCCAGCAGCCGGGACAGGGGGCGCATACAGCCCCAGCATTTT. It translates to CASSRDRGRIQPQHF.

Only a few counts were recorded for this clonotype. V gene TRBV7-3 combines with J gene TRBJ1-5; TRBD1 agrees at 9 bases. The CDR3 runs 17 residues. Germline lookup yields CDR1 SGHTA and CDR2 FQGTGA. Trimming cost V 4 bases and J 6 bases; bases outside gene matches: 13. CDR3 sequence (DNA): TGTGCCAGCAGCTCCACCTCAGACAGGGGGAGAGGTCAGCCCCAGCATTTT. Translation: CASSSTSDRGRGQPQHF. The variable domain in full, with the rest retrieved from reference TRBV7-3 and TRBJ1-5, is GAGVSQTPSNKVTEKGKYVELRCDPISGHTALYWYRQSLGQGPEFLIYFQGTGAADDSGLPNDRFFAVRPEGSVSTLKIQRTERGDSAVYLCASSSTSDRGRGQPQHFGDGTRLSIL.

This clonotype has more than one count but fewer than ten. The V call is TRBV7-9, the J call TRBJ2-2; D is unclear. CDR3 length: 14 residues. From germline, CDR1 is SEHNR and CDR2 FQNEAQ (reference sequence). Trimming cost V 1 base and J 4 bases, with 7 bases left between them. The CDR3 loop is CASSLVLSTGELFF. The CDR3 coding sequence is TGTGCCAGCAGCTTAGTACTGAGCACCGGGGAGCTGTTTTTT. Filled out from reference TRBV7-9 and TRBJ2-2, the complete variable domain reads DTGVSQNPRHKITKRGQNVTFRCDPISEHNRLYWYRQTLGQGPEFLTYFQNEAQLEKSRLLSDRFSAERPKGSFSTLEIQRTEQGDSAMYLCASSLVLSTGELFFGEGSRLTVL.

A few counts support this clonotype. The chain employs TRBV30 and TRBJ2-1; D call uncertain. Germline CDR1 and CDR2: GTSNPN and SVGIG (reference sequence). V lost 1 base and J lost 4, with 5 bases in between. The CDR3 totals 12 residues. CDR3 protein: CAWSARYNEQFF. CDR3 DNA sequence: TGTGCCTGGAGTGCGAGATACAATGAGCAGTTCTTC.

The chain is built from TRBV7-3 and TRBJ2-2; 10 nucleotides line up with TRBD2. CDR3 size: 22 residues. Germline values: CDR1 SGHTA, CDR2 FQGTGA. Trimming took 5 bases from V and 2 from J; bases not matched to a gene: 23. The CDR3 loop reads CASSPMGLRTSGAPSNTGELFF. The CDR3 nucleotides are TGTGCCAGCAGCCCAATGGGGCTGAGGACTAGCGGAGCACCCAGCAACACCGGGGAGCTGTTTTTT.